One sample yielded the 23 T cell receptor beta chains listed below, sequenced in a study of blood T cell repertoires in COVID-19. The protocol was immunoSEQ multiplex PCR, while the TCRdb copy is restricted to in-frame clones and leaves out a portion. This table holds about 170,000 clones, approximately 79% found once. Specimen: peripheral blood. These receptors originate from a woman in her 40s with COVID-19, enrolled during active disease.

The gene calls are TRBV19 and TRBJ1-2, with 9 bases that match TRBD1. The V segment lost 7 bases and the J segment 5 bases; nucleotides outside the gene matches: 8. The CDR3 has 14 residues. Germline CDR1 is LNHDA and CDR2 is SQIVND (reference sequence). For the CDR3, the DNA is TGTGCCAGTACCGTGGACAGGGGACGATATGGCTACACCTTC. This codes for CASTVDRGRYGYTF. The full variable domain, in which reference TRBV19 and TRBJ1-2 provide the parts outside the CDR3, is DGGITQSPKYLFRKEGQNVTLSCEQNLNHDAMYWYRQDPGQGLRLIYYSQIVNDFQKGDIAEGYSVSREKKESFPLTVTSAQKNPTAFYLCASTVDRGRYGYTFGSGTRLTVV.

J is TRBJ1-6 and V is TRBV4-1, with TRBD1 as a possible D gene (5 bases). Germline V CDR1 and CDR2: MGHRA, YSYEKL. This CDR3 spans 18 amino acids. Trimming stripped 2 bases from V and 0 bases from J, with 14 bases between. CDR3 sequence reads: CASSQSLAGLSYNSPLHF. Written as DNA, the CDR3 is TGCGCCAGCAGCCAAAGTTTAGCGGGGCTCTCCTATAATTCACCCCTCCACTTT.

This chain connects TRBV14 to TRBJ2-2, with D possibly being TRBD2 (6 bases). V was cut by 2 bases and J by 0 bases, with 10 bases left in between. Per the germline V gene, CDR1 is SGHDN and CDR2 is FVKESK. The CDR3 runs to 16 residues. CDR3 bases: TGTGCCAGCAGCCAATGGGGACTGGCGAACACCGGGGAGCTGTTTTTT. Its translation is CASSQWGLANTGELFF.

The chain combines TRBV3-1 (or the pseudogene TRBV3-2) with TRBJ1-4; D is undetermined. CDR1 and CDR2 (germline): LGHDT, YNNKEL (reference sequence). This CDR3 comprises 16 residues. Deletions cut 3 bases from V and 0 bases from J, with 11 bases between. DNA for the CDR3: TGTGCCAGCAGCCAGGGCAGCCGTGCAACTAATGAAAAACTGTTTTTT. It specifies CASSQGSRATNEKLFF.

The CDR3 is CASRLAGVFQETQYF. In nucleotides, the CDR3 is TGTGCCAGCAGACTGGCAGGGGTCTTCCAAGAGACCCAGTACTTC. The chain couples TRBV5-6 to TRBJ2-5; tentatively, D is TRBD1 (6 bases). The CDR3 is 15 amino acids. Germline loops: CDR1 SGHDT, CDR2 YYEEEE. Trimming stripped 5 bases from V and 1 base from J, with 15 bases between.

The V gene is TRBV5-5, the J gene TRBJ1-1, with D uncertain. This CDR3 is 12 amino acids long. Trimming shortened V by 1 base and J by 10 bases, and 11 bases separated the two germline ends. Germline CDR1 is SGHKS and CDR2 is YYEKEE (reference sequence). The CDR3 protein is CASSLWREVAFF. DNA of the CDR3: TGTGCCAGCAGCTTGTGGAGGGAGGTAGCTTTCTTT.

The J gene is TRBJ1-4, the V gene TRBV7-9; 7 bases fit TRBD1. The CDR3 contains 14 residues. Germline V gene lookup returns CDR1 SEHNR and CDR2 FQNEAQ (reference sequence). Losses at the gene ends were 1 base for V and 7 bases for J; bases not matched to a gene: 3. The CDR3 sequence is CASSLGGGVEKLFF. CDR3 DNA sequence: TGTGCCAGCAGCTTAGGAGGGGGCGTTGAAAAACTGTTTTTT.

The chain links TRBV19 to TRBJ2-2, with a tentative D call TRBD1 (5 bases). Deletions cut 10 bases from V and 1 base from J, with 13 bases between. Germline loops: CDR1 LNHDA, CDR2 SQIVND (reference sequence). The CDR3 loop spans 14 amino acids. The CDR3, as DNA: TGTGCCACGAAGGTCCAGGGGAACACCGGGGAGCTGTTTTTT. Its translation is CATKVQGNTGELFF.

The CDR3 spells CASSLVAGAVEQYF. The CDR3 bases are TGTGCCAGCAGCTTAGTCGCGGGAGCTGTAGAGCAGTACTTC. The chain employs TRBV11-2 and TRBJ2-7; 7 nucleotides line up with TRBD2. The CDR3 is 14 amino acids. The V gene's germline CDR1 is SGHAT and CDR2 FQNNGV. The ends lost 1 base at V and 7 bases at J; junction bases unmatched: 7.

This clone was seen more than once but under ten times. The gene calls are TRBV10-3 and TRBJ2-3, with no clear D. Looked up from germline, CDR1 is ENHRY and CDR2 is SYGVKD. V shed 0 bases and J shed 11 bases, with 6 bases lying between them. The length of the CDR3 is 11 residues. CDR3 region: CAISESLRQYF. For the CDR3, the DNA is TGTGCCATCAGTGAGTCTCTAAGGCAGTATTTT.

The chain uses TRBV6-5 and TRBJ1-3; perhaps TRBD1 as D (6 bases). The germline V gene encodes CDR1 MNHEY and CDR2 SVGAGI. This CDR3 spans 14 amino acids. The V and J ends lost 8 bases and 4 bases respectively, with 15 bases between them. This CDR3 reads CASRGAGAGNTIYF. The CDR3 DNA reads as TGTGCCAGCCGGGGGGCAGGGGCCGGAAACACCATATATTTT.

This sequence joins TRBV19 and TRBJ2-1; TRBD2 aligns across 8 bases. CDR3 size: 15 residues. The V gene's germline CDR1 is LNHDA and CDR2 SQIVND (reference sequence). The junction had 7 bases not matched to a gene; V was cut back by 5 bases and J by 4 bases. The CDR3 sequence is CASSLGGAGYNEQFF. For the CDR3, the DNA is TGTGCCAGTAGTCTCGGGGGGGCTGGGTACAATGAGCAGTTCTTC.

In nucleotides, the CDR3 is TGTGCCAGCAGCGTGCGACTAGCGAACTACAATGAGCAGTTCTTC. Translation gives CASSVRLANYNEQFF. The chain has TRBV9 and TRBJ2-1, with 8 nucleotides matching TRBD2. The CDR3 has 15 amino acids. Germline values: CDR1 SGDLS, CDR2 YYNGEE. With V trimmed by 2 bases and J by 3 bases, 4 bases remained unmatched.

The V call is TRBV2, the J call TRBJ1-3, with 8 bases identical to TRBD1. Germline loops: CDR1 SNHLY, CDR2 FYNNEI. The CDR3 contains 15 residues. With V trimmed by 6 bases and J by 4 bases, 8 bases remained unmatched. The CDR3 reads CASSPGTGLGNTIYF. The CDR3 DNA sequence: TGTGCCAGCAGCCCCGGGACAGGATTAGGAAACACCATATATTTT.

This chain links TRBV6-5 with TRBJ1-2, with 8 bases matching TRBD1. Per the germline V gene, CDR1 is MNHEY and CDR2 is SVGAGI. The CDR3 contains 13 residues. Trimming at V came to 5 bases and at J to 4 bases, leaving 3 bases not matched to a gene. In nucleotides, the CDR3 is TGTGCCAGCAGTCACGGGACAGGCTATGGCTACACCTTC. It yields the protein CASSHGTGYGYTF.

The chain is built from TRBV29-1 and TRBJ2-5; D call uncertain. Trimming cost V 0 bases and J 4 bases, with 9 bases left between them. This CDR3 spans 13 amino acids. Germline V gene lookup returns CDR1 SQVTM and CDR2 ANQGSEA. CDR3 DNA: TGCAGCGTTGAAGAAAACTCACGAGAGACCCAGTACTTC. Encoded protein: CSVEENSRETQYF.

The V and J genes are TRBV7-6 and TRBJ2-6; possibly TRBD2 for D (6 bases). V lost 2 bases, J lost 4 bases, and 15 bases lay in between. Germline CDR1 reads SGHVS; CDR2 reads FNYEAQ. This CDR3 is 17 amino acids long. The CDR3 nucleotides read TGTGCCAGCAGCTTAAGTGATGGAGGGACGGGGGCCAACGTCCTGACTTTC. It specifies CASSLSDGGTGANVLTF.

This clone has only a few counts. The CDR3 sequence is CASRQGKGEAFF. In nucleotides, the CDR3 is TGTGCCAGCAGACAGGGTAAGGGTGAAGCTTTCTTT. This chain uses TRBV6-5 with TRBJ1-1, with D maybe TRBD1 (6 bases). The V end was cut by 6 bases, the J end by 7 bases, with 12 bases between. The CDR3 loop spans 12 amino acids. Germline V gene sequence: CDR1 MNHEY, CDR2 SVGAGI.

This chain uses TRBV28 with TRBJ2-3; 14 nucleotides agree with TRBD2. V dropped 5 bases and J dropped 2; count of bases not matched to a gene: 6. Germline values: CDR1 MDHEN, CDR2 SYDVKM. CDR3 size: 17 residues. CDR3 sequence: CASSTGTSGSNTDTQYF. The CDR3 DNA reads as TGTGCCAGCAGTACCGGGACTAGCGGGAGCAACACAGATACGCAGTATTTT. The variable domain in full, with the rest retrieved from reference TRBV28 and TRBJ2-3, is DVKVTQSSRYLVKRTGEKVFLECVQDMDHENMFWYRQDPGLGLRLIYFSYDVKMKEKGDIPEGYSVSREKKERFSLILESASTNQTSMYLCASSTGTSGSNTDTQYFGPGTRLTVL.

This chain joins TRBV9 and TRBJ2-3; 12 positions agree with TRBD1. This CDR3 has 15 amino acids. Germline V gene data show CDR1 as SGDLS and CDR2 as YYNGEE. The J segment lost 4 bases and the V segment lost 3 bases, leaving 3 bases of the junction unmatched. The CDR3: CASSGGTGGSDTQYF. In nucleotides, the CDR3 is TGTGCCAGCAGCGGGGGGACAGGGGGCTCAGATACGCAGTATTTT.

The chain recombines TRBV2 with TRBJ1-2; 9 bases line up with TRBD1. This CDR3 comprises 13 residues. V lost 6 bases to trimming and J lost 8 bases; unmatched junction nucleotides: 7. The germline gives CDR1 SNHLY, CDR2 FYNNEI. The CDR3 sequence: CASRGQGSGGYTF. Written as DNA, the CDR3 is TGTGCCAGCAGGGGACAGGGATCGGGGGGCTACACCTTC.

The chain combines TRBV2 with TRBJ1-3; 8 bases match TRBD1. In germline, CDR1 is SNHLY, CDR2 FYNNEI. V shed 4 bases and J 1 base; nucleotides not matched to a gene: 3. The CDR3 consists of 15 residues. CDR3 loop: CASSAGGVSGNTIYF. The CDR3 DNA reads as TGTGCCAGCAGTGCAGGGGGCGTATCTGGAAACACCATATATTTT.

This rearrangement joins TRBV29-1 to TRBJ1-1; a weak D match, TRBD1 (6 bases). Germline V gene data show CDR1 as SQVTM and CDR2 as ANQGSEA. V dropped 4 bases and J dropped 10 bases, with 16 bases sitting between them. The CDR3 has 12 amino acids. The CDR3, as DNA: TGCAGCGTTGTCCGGGACACCCTCGGAGCTTTCTTT. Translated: CSVVRDTLGAFF.